This T cell receptor (beta chain) was identified in a study of cytomegalovirus exposure and HLA in healthy donors. A multiplex PCR was run with 60 Vbeta primers and 13 Jbeta primers. TCRdb's table, derived via immunoSEQ multiplex PCR, lists solely in-frame clones and lacks some. Among under 150,000 clones listed, about four fifths were seen once. With respect to this clone: The antigen is undetermined.

Overall study findings and caveats: There were some V segments, including TRBV6-2 and TRBV6-3, excluded as indistinguishable. Through in vitro validation, a few CMV-associated chains were shown to be specific for CMV antigens. A cluster of highly shared sequence variants was likely a sequencing artifact.

From germline, CDR1 is SGHRS and CDR2 YFSETQ. V shed 1 base, J shed 5 bases, and the junction held 1 base outside the gene matches. CDR3 length equals 14 residues. The receptor was derived from a woman aged 40 to 50 in good health and CMV-seronegative. The source material was PBMCs. The V and J genes are TRBV5-1 and TRBJ2-5, with 11 bases lining up with TRBD2. The CDR3 nucleotides read TGCGCCAGCAGCTTGACTAGCGGGGGTGAGACCCAGTACTTC. Amino acid sequence: CASSLTSGGETQYF.